This T cell receptor beta chain comes out of a study of blood T cell repertoires in COVID-19. Study at large: There were acute and convalescent COVID-19 samples, and they came from the United States, Italy and Spain.

The CDR3 extends over 13 amino acids. The V gene lost 6 bases and the J gene lost 0 bases, with 7 bases spanning the gap. Germline V gives CDR1 MNHEY, CDR2 SVGAGI. Authors' processing steps: Estimated nucleated cell counts came from reference gene primer amplification. TCRdb's copy holds only in-frame clones and misses some; the assay was immunoSEQ multiplex PCR. The V and J calls and the clone size are those of that table, but D and trimming were determined from the DNA. The sample contains more than 150,000 clones, around four fifths of which appear only once. The sequence was collected from a woman aged 45-59 years who had recovered from COVID-19. This sequence joins TRBV6-5 and TRBJ2-3; D not resolved. The sequenced sample consisted of PBMCs or T cells enriched from blood (not recorded which). The CDR3 nucleotides read TGTGCCAGCAGACCGACTAGCACAGATACGCAGTATTTT. Its protein product is CASRPTSTDTQYF.